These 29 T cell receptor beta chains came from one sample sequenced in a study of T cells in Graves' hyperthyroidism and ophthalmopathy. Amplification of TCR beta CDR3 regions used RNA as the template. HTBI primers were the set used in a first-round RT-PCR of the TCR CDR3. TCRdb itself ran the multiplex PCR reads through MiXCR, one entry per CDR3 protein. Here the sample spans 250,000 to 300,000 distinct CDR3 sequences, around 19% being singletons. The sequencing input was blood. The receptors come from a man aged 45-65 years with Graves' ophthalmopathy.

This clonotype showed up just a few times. Here the CDR3 reads CSARTRTEQFF. In DNA, the CDR3 is TGCAGTGCTAGGACTAGAACTGAGCAGTTCTTC. The chain is built from TRBV20-1 and TRBJ2-1, with D possibly TRBD2 on 6 matching bases. This CDR3 has 11 amino acids. V was pared by 3 bases and J by 9 bases, with 9 bases between. Germline V gene sequence: CDR1 DFQATT, CDR2 SNEGSKA (reference sequence).

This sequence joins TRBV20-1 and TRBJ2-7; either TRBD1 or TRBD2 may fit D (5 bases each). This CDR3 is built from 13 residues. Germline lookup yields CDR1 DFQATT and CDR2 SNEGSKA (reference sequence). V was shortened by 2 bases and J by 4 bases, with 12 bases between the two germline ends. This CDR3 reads CSARTGTLYEQYF. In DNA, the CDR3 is TGCAGTGCTAGAACCGGGACGCTGTACGAGCAGTACTTC.

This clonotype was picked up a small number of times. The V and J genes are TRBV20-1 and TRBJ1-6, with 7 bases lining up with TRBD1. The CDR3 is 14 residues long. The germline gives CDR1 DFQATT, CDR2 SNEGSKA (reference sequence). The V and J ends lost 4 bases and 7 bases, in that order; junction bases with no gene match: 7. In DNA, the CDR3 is TGCAGTGCTAATGACAGGGTGGGGAATTCACCCCTCCACTTT. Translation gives CSANDRVGNSPLHF.

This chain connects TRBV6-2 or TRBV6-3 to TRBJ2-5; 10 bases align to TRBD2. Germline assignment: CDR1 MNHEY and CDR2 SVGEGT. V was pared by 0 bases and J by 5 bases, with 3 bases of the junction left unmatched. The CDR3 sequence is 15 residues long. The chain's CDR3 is CASSYSSGLAETQYF. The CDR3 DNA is TGTGCCAGCAGTTACTCTTCGGGACTAGCGGAGACCCAGTACTTC.

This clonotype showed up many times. The CDR3 sequence: CASSPRDAKEQYF. The CDR3 coding sequence is TGTGCCAGCAGTCCTCGGGACGCAAAGGAGCAGTACTTC. The rearrangement uses TRBV27 and TRBJ2-7; the D gene could be TRBD1 or TRBD2 (5 bases each). The CDR3 has 13 residues. Trimming removed 5 bases from V and 7 bases from J, with 15 bases in between. CDR1 is MNHEY, CDR2 SMNVEV, per germline (reference sequence).

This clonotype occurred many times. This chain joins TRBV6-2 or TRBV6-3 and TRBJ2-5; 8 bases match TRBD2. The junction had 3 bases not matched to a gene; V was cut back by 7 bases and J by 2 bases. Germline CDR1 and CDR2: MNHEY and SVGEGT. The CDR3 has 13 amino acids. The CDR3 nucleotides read TGTGCCAGCAACCCTAGCGGGCAAGAGACCCAGTACTTC. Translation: CASNPSGQETQYF.

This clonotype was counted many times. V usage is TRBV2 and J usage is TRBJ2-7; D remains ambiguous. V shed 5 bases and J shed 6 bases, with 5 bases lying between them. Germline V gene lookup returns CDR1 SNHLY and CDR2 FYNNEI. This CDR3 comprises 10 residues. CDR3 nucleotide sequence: TGTGCCAGCAGTTATTCCGAGCAGTACTTC. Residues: CASSYSEQYF.

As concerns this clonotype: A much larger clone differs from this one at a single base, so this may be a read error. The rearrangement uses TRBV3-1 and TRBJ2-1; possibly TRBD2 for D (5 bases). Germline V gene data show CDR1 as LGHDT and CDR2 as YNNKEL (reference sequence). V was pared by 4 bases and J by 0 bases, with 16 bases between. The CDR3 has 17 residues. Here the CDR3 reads CASSPYFRRSSYNEQFF. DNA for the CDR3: TGTGCCAGCAGCCCCTACTTCAGGAGGAGCTCCTACAATGAGCAGTTCTTC.

The CDR3 DNA is TGTGCCAGCAGCTTAGAAACAGGGGAAGGCGGCTACACCTTC. Translated: CASSLETGEGGYTF. This chain joins TRBV7-8 and TRBJ1-2; 7 positions match TRBD1. Germline lookup yields CDR1 SGHVS and CDR2 FQNEAQ. V shed 1 base, J shed 8 bases, and the junction held 7 bases outside the gene matches. The CDR3 is 14 residues long.

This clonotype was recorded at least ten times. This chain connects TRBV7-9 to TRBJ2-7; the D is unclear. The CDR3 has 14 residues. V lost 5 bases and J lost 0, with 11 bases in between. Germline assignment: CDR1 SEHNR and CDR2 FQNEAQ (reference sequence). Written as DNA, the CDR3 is TGTGCCAGCAGCACCCCGGGCCTCTCCTACGAGCAGTACTTC. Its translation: CASSTPGLSYEQYF.

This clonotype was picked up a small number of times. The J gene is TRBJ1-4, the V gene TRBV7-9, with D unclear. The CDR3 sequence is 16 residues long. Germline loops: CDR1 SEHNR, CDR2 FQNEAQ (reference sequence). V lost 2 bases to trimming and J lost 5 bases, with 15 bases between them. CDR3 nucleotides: TGTGCCAGCAGCTTATTTTTGACGGAGTCAAATGAAAAACTGTTTTTT. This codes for CASSLFLTESNEKLFF.

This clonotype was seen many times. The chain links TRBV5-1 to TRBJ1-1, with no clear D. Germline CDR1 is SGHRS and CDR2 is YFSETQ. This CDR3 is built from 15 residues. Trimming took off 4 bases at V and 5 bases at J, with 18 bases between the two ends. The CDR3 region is CASSNVQGVGTEAFF. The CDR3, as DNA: TGCGCCAGCAGCAACGTCCAAGGAGTCGGGACTGAAGCTTTCTTT.

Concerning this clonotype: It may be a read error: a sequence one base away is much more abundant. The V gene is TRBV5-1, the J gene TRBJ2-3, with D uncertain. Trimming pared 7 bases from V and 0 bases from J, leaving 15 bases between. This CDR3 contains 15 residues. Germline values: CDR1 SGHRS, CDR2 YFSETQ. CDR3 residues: CASSMLDHSTDTQYF. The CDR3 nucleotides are TGCGCCAGCTCGATGTTGGATCATAGCACAGATACGCAGTATTTT.

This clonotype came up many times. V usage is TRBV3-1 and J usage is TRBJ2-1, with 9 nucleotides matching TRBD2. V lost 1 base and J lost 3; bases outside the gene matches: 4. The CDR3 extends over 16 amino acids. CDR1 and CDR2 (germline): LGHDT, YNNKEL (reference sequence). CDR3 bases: TGTGCCAGCAGCCAAGCGGGACTAGCCATCTACAATGAGCAGTTCTTC. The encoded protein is CASSQAGLAIYNEQFF.

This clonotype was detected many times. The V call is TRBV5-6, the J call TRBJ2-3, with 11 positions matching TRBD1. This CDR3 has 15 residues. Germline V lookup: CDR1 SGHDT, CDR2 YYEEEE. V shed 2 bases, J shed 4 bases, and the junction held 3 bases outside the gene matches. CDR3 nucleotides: TGTGCCAGCAGCTTCCCGGGACAGGGGGCAGATACGCAGTATTTT. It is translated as CASSFPGQGADTQYF.

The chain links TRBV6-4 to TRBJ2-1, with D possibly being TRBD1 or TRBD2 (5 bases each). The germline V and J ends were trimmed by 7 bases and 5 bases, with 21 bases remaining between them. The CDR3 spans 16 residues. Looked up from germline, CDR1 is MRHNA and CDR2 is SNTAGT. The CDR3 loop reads CASTRTGTPKDNEQFF. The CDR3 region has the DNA TGTGCCAGCACAAGGACCGGGACCCCCAAGGACAATGAGCAGTTCTTC.

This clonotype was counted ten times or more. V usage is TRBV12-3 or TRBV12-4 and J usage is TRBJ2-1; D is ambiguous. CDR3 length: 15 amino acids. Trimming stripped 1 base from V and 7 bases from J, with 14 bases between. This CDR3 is CASSLVDVSQNEQFF. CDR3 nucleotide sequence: TGTGCCAGCAGTTTAGTTGACGTGAGTCAGAATGAGCAGTTCTTC.

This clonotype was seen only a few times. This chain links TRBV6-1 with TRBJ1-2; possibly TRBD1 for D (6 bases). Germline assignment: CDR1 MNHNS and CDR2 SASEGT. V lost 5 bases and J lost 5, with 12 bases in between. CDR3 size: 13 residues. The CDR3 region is CASSPDRRYGYTF. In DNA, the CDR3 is TGTGCCAGCAGTCCTGACAGGAGGTATGGCTACACCTTC.

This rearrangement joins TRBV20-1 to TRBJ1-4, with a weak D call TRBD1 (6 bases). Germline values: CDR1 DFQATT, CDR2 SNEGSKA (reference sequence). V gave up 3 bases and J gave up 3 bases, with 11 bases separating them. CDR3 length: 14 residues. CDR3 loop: CSASPGAANEKLFF. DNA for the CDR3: TGCAGTGCTAGCCCAGGGGCAGCTAATGAAAAACTGTTTTTT.

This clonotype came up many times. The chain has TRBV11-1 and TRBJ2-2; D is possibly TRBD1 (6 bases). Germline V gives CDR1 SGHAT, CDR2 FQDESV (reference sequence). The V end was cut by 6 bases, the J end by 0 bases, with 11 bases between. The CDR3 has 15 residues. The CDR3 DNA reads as TGTGCCAGCAGACAGACAGGAGCGAACACCGGGGAGCTGTTTTTT. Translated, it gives CASRQTGANTGELFF.

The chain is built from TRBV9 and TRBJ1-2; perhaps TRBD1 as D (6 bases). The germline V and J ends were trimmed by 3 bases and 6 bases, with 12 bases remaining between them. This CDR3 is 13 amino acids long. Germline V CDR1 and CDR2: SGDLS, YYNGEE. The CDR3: CASSARTVDGYTF. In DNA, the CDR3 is TGTGCCAGCAGCGCCCGGACAGTCGATGGCTACACCTTC.

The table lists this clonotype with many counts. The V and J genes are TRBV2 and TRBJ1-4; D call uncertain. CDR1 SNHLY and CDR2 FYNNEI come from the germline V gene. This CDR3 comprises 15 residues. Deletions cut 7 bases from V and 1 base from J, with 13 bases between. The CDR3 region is CASTRAPGTNEKLFF. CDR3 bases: TGTGCCAGCACCCGAGCACCTGGAACTAATGAAAAACTGTTTTTT.

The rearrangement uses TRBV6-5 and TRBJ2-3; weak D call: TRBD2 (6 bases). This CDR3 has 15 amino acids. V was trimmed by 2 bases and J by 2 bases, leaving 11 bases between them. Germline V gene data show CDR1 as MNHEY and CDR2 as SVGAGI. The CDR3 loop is CASSYGTWNTDTQYF. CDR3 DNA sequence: TGTGCCAGCAGTTACGGGACTTGGAACACAGATACGCAGTATTTT.

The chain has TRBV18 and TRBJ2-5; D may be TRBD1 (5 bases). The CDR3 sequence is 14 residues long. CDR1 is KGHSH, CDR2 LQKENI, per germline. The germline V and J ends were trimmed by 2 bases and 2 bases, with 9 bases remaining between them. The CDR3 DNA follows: TGTGCCAGCTCACCAATGACAGTACAAGAGACCCAGTACTTC. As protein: CASSPMTVQETQYF.

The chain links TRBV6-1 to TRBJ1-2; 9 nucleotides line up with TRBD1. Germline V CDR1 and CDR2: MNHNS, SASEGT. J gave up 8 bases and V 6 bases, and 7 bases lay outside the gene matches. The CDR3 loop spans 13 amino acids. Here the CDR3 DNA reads TGTGCCAGCAGCTCCACAGGGGGCGCGGGCTACACCTTC. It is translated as CASSSTGGAGYTF.

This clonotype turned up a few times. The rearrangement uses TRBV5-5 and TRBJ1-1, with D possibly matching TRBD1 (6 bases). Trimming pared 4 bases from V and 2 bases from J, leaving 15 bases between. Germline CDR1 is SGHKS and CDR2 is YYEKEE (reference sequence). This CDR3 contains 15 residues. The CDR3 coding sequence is TGTGCCAGCAGCCGATCGGACAGTCGAAACACTGAAGCTTTCTTT. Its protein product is CASSRSDSRNTEAFF.

The CDR3 loop reads CASSLVAKGNTEAFF. The CDR3 DNA follows: TGTGCCAGCAGCTTGGTGGCCAAGGGGAACACTGAAGCTTTCTTT. The chain uses TRBV5-6 and TRBJ1-1; D call uncertain. Germline CDR1 reads SGHDT; CDR2 reads YYEEEE. The CDR3 loop spans 15 amino acids. V was clipped by 0 bases and J by 1 base, with 10 bases between them.

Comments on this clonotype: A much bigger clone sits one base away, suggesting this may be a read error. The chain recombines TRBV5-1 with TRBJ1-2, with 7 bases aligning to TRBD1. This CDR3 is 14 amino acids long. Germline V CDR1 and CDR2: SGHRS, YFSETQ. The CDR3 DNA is TGCGCCAGCAGCTTATTCGACAGGGACTATGGCTACGCCTTC. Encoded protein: CASSLFDRDYGYAF.

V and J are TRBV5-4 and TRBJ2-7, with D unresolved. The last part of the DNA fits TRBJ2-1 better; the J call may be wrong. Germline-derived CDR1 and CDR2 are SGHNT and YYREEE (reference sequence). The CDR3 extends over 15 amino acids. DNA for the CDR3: TGTGCCAGCAGCTTGGGCGGCAGAAGCTCCTACGAGCAGTTCTTC. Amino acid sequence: CASSLGGRSSYEQFF.